The present entry profiles one T cell receptor (beta chain) with its context. This clone has only one observation. It lacks a known antigen. No base-level quality is on record; no much larger clone is a single base apart. The library was obtained by the immunoSEQ multiplex PCR assay. The authors' analysis ran thus. To diagnose cytomegalovirus status from the catalog of TCR beta chain sequences, a statistical classification framework was built. TCRdb provides this immuneACCESS table in a form limited to in-frame rearrangements. Some clones are lacking; in checked studies, under half of them reflect an unresolved V gene, and why the rest are absent is not known. V and J calls and clone size are as listed in that table; D and trimming were resolved from the DNA. The sample table shows 300,000 or so clones, and around 90% are seen once. The ten largest clones capture approximately 0.9% of the sample. The donors belonged to the validation cohort of approximately 130 subjects, which was separate from the approximately 660-subject first cohort.

The data derive from a study of cytomegalovirus exposure and HLA in healthy donors (dated by TCRdb to about 2017). Context from the whole study: According to a later analysis, the 110 or so validation repertoires were produced on the same platform as the approximately 610 repertoires of the first cohort. To predict cytomegalovirus infection status, the study combined high-throughput TCR immunosequencing, statistical association of individual TCRs with disease status, and machine learning. The study aimed to test whether cataloging public T cell receptors could reveal signatures of past pathogen exposure. Besides the first cohort of roughly 660 subjects, a separate validation cohort made up of about 120 different subjects was used.

Study-wide conclusions, independent of this receptor: A later analysis had no HLA typing for the validation cohort, so co-occurrence there was scored across all 130 or so repertoires. In a later analysis, TCRs clustered in the first cohort were found to also tend to co-occur in the approximately 120 validation repertoires, with about 94% of cluster scores above 0. The classifier was reported to diagnose cytomegalovirus status with high specificity and sensitivity in both the original and validation cohorts. In the study, around 160 TCR beta chains were listed as associated with cytomegalovirus. In vitro tests confirmed that a few of the cytomegalovirus-associated TCR beta chains recognize cytomegalovirus antigens. According to the authors, the approach could potentially be generalized to other disease states and immunological phenotypes. Most TCR sequences were observed very rarely across donors, whereas some public TCRs were present in many individuals.

The clonotype originates from a young man in good health and CMV-seronegative. The sequenced material came from PBMCs.

The encoded CDR3 is CSAAKQGEQYF. The bases read TGCAGTGCAGCAAAACAGGGGGAGCAGTACTTC. The chain links TRBV20-1 with TRBJ2-7; 7 bases in the junction line up with TRBD1. There are 11 amino acids in the CDR3, from cysteine to phenylalanine inclusive. CDR3 DNA only is kept here, 33 bases in frame from base 1. Trimming takes 6 bases off V and 7 bases off J; junction bases not matched to a gene: 6. Per the germline V gene (reference sequence), DFQATT is the CDR1 and SNEGSKA is the CDR2.